This T cell receptor (beta chain) was identified in a study of OX40 agonist ivuxolimab in advanced cancers. Trimming cost V 3 bases and J 8 bases, with 13 bases left between them. Germline V gene lookup returns CDR1 MDHEN and CDR2 SYDVKM. The CDR3 length is 14 residues. Method: immunoSEQ multiplex PCR; TCRdb's copy keeps in-frame clones and lacks some. The table lists about 10,000 clones, around 79% of them singletons. The chain links TRBV28 to TRBJ1-4; maybe TRBD1 (5 bases). The TCR comes from an adult with an advanced solid tumor such as melanoma, head and neck, liver or kidney cancer. Sequences were derived from CD4+ or CD8+ T cells sorted from blood, sampled in a trial of the OX40 agonist ivuxolimab. For the CDR3, the DNA is TGTGCCAGCAGTTTCAGGGTGGTCAGCGAAAAACTGTTTTTT. Translating gives CASSFRVVSEKLFF.